Listed here are 27 T cell receptor beta chains from one sample, sequenced in a study of memory CD4+ T cells and cytomegalovirus serostatus. Produced via immunoSEQ multiplex PCR; TCRdb's table is partial and in-frame only. The table lists tens of thousands of clones, over 60% of them singletons. The sort gate was single viable CD3+CD4+CD8-CD45RO+ cells for memory CD4+ T cells. The source material was memory CD4+ T cells from blood. These receptors were taken from an adult in good health and CMV-seronegative.

The V and J genes are TRBV5-5 and TRBJ1-1; 11 nucleotides align to TRBD1. The CDR3 sequence is 16 residues long. Germline trimming cut 3 bases from V and 5 bases from J; bases unmatched to any gene: 9. The germline V gene encodes CDR1 SGHKS and CDR2 YYEKEE (reference sequence). CDR3 coding DNA: TGTGCCAGCAGCTCTGGGACAGGGGGTTTGGGGACTGAAGCTTTCTTT. Its protein product is CASSSGTGGLGTEAFF.

This clone was seen only a few times. The V and J genes are TRBV2 and TRBJ2-3; 9 nucleotides match TRBD1. This CDR3 has 14 residues. Germline loops: CDR1 SNHLY, CDR2 FYNNEI. The J segment lost 4 bases and the V segment lost 6 bases, leaving 5 bases of the junction unmatched. The CDR3 DNA reads TGTGCCAGCAGAACAGGGGGCGTGCCAGATACGCAGTATTTT. It specifies CASRTGGVPDTQYF.

V is TRBV7-3 and J is TRBJ2-1; 11 nucleotides agree with TRBD2. J lost 9 bases, V lost 5 bases, and 9 bases had no gene match. Germline CDR1 SGHTA, CDR2 FQGTGA. The CDR3 has 15 residues. CDR3 sequence reads: CASSAGTSGGGEQFF. The CDR3 nucleotides read TGTGCCAGCAGCGCCGGGACTAGCGGAGGGGGTGAGCAGTTCTTC. Looking up the rest from reference TRBV7-3 and TRBJ2-1 gives the full variable domain: GAGVSQTPSNKVTEKGKYVELRCDPISGHTALYWYRQSLGQGPEFLIYFQGTGAADDSGLPNDRFFAVRPEGSVSTLKIQRTERGDSAVYLCASSAGTSGGGEQFFGPGTRLTVL.

In its sample, this clone was seen a few times. The genes are TRBV7-6 and TRBJ1-4; possibly TRBD1 for D (5 bases). Germline V lookup: CDR1 SGHVS, CDR2 FNYEAQ. Trimming pared 0 bases from V and 8 bases from J, leaving 13 bases between. CDR3 length: 15 residues. CDR3 amino acids: CASSLASSGREKLFF. CDR3 coding DNA: TGTGCCAGCAGCTTAGCGTCGTCAGGGAGGGAAAAACTGTTTTTT.

The genes are TRBV11-2 and TRBJ2-1; TRBD2 aligns across 8 bases. The CDR3 runs to 17 residues. Germline V CDR1 and CDR2: SGHAT, FQNNGV. J gave up 1 base and V 0 bases, and 5 bases lay outside the gene matches. The DNA for the CDR3 is TGTGCCAGCAGCTTAGAAGGAGCGGGAGCGTCCTACAATGAGCAGTTCTTC. Translated: CASSLEGAGASYNEQFF.

This chain joins TRBV6-4 and TRBJ2-1; unclear D gene. From germline, CDR1 is MRHNA and CDR2 SNTAGT. This CDR3 contains 11 residues. V shed 4 bases and J shed 10 bases, with 8 bases lying between them. In nucleotides, the CDR3 is TGTGCCAGCAGTGTCGGTACCGAGCAGTTCTTC. Its translation is CASSVGTEQFF.

The chain combines TRBV19 with TRBJ2-5; the D gene is possibly TRBD2 (6 bases). The germline V and J ends were trimmed by 5 bases and 5 bases, with 12 bases remaining between them. The germline V gene encodes CDR1 LNHDA and CDR2 SQIVND (reference sequence). The CDR3 is 13 amino acids. The CDR3 region has the DNA TGTGCCAGTAGTGCACGGGGGATCGAGACCCAGTACTTC. It encodes CASSARGIETQYF.

The chain joins TRBV6-1 to TRBJ2-7; TRBD1 aligns across 8 bases. The trim removed 7 bases at V and 3 bases at J, leaving 8 bases unmatched. CDR1 is MNHNS and CDR2 is SASEGT in the germline V gene. This CDR3 has 14 residues. The CDR3 sequence is CASTTRGPSYEQYF. The CDR3 DNA sequence: TGTGCCAGCACTACCAGGGGGCCCAGCTACGAGCAGTACTTC.

The gene calls are TRBV7-3 and TRBJ1-1, with D unresolved. Germline CDR1 reads SGHTA; CDR2 reads FQGTGA. Trimming cost V 5 bases and J 0 bases, with 13 bases left between them. The length of the CDR3 is 15 residues. The CDR3 bases are TGTGCCAGCAGCCCCGACCCGGTAATGAACACTGAAGCTTTCTTT. It is translated as CASSPDPVMNTEAFF. Complete variable domain (other parts from reference TRBV7-3 and TRBJ1-1): GAGVSQTPSNKVTEKGKYVELRCDPISGHTALYWYRQSLGQGPEFLIYFQGTGAADDSGLPNDRFFAVRPEGSVSTLKIQRTERGDSAVYLCASSPDPVMNTEAFFGQGTRLTVV.

The chain combines TRBV5-6 with TRBJ1-1; 9 bases line up with TRBD1. The CDR3 contains 14 residues. CDR1 is SGHDT and CDR2 is YYEEEE in the germline V gene. J gave up 4 bases and V 3 bases, and 4 bases lay outside the gene matches. The CDR3 reads CASSSTGGPTEAFF. For the CDR3, the DNA is TGTGCCAGCAGCTCAACAGGGGGCCCCACTGAAGCTTTCTTT.

This chain connects TRBV4-3 to TRBJ1-6; perhaps TRBD1 as D (5 bases). V was cut by 1 base and J by 10 bases, with 20 bases left in between. The CDR3 is made up of 17 amino acids. Germline lookup yields CDR1 LGHNA and CDR2 YSLEER. In DNA, the CDR3 is TGCGCCAGCAGCCAAGTCCGGGACCGACGCTTCGGGTCACCCCTCCACTTT. It yields the protein CASSQVRDRRFGSPLHF.

The V gene is TRBV7-9, the J gene TRBJ2-1; 13 nucleotides line up with TRBD2. Unmatched junction bases numbered 7, after V lost 5 bases and J lost 6 bases. Germline V lookup: CDR1 SEHNR, CDR2 FQNEAQ (reference sequence). The CDR3 is made up of 16 amino acids. In DNA form, the CDR3 reads TGTGCCAGCAGCGTAATGGGACTAGCGGGATTCAATGAGCAGTTCTTC. Its protein product is CASSVMGLAGFNEQFF. The full variable domain, rest sourced from reference TRBV7-9 and TRBJ2-1, is DTGVSQNPRHKITKRGQNVTFRCDPISEHNRLYWYRQTLGQGPEFLTYFQNEAQLEKSRLLSDRFSAERPKGSFSTLEIQRTEQGDSAMYLCASSVMGLAGFNEQFFGPGTRLTVL.

CDR3 region: CASSHAGLRGPTRNEQFF. In DNA, the CDR3 is TGCGCCAGCAGCCACGCGGGACTCCGAGGGCCTACAAGGAATGAGCAGTTCTTC. The V call is TRBV4-1, the J call TRBJ2-1, with a weak D call TRBD2 (6 bases). Looked up from germline, CDR1 is MGHRA and CDR2 is YSYEKL. The CDR3 length is 18 residues. V dropped 3 bases and J dropped 7 bases, with 25 bases sitting between them.

The chain employs TRBV7-9 and TRBJ1-1; no definite D call. The CDR3 loop spans 13 amino acids. With 5 bases removed from V and 3 bases from J, the gap between germline ends came to 10 bases. CDR1 and CDR2 (germline): SEHNR, FQNEAQ (reference sequence). CDR3 protein: CASSGKGDTEAFF. DNA for the CDR3: TGTGCCAGCAGCGGCAAAGGCGACACTGAAGCTTTCTTT.

This chain uses TRBV10-3 with TRBJ1-2; 9 positions match TRBD1. The trim removed 6 bases at V and 8 bases at J, leaving 13 bases unmatched. This CDR3 comprises 15 residues. Germline assignment: CDR1 ENHRY and CDR2 SYGVKD. The CDR3 coding sequence is TGTGCCATCAGCAGGGACAGGGAGAGCTATGAAGGCTACACCTTC. Translating it yields CAISRDRESYEGYTF.

The rearrangement joins TRBV18 to TRBJ1-5; D gene unclear. Deletions cut 3 bases from V and 0 bases from J, with 15 bases between. The germline V gene encodes CDR1 KGHSH and CDR2 LQKENI. The CDR3 consists of 17 residues. The CDR3 here is CASSPWHTSNSNQPQHF. The CDR3 nucleotides are TGTGCCAGCTCACCTTGGCACACCAGTAATAGCAATCAGCCCCAGCATTTT.

The J gene is TRBJ2-3, the V gene TRBV7-2; no reliable D call. V lost 2 bases and J 1 base, leaving 10 bases between the germline ends. The germline V gene has CDR1 SGHTA and CDR2 FQGNSA. The CDR3 has 15 residues. The CDR3 spells CASSLRSGGTDTQYF. The CDR3, as DNA: TGTGCCAGCAGCTTACGGTCTGGGGGCACAGATACGCAGTATTTT.

The V gene is TRBV12-1, the J gene TRBJ2-3; TRBD2, the D gene given by the table, was not confirmed from the DNA. TRBV12-1 counts as a pseudogene. The CDR3 has 17 amino acids. The CDR3 loop reads CASSFSGIQHGTDTQYF. CDR3 bases: TGTGCCAGCAGCTTTAGCGGGATCCAGCATGGTACAGATACGCAGTATTTT.

The chain combines TRBV6-5 with TRBJ2-7, with D perhaps TRBD1 (7 bases). This CDR3 spans 15 amino acids. Germline V gene sequence: CDR1 MNHEY, CDR2 SVGAGI. V was cut by 7 bases and J by 2 bases, with 18 bases left in between. The CDR3 spells CASKGGRQGAYEQYF. CDR3 nucleotides: TGTGCCAGCAAGGGGGGACGCCAGGGGGCCTACGAGCAGTACTTC.

V is TRBV5-6 and J is TRBJ2-5, with a possible D match to TRBD1 (5 bases). The germline V gene encodes CDR1 SGHDT and CDR2 YYEEEE. V was cut by 0 bases and J by 2 bases, with 14 bases left in between. The CDR3 runs to 16 residues. The DNA for the CDR3 is TGTGCCAGCAGCTTGGGTGCGAATTCAGGGCAAGAGACCCAGTACTTC. It translates to CASSLGANSGQETQYF.

The V and J genes are TRBV18 and TRBJ2-2; D is possibly TRBD1 (5 bases). Germline V CDR1 and CDR2: KGHSH, LQKENI. CDR3 size: 13 residues. Trimming removed 5 bases at V and 4 bases at J, with 8 bases between. CDR3 bases: TGTGCCAGCTCAATTGACAGCACCGGGGAGCTGTTTTTT. Translation: CASSIDSTGELFF.

The V gene is TRBV27, the J gene TRBJ2-3; D could derive from TRBD1 or TRBD2 (5 bases each). Deletions cut 6 bases from V and 9 bases from J, with 19 bases between. The CDR3 sequence is 14 residues long. Germline V gives CDR1 MNHEY, CDR2 SMNVEV (reference sequence). In nucleotides, the CDR3 is TGTGCCAGCAGGGCCGGGACCCCGAAAGGAACGCAGTATTTT. Its protein is CASRAGTPKGTQYF.

The chain couples TRBV19 to TRBJ1-3; D gene uncertain. The CDR3 is made up of 13 amino acids. V shed 5 bases and J shed 1 base, with 6 bases lying between them. Germline V gives CDR1 LNHDA, CDR2 SQIVND (reference sequence). The CDR3 DNA reads TGTGCCAGTAGTGAACAGTCTGGAAACACCATATATTTT. Its protein is CASSEQSGNTIYF.

The chain couples TRBV11-3 to TRBJ2-7; weak D call: TRBD1 (6 bases). With 1 base removed from V and 4 bases from J, the gap between germline ends came to 11 bases. This CDR3 contains 14 residues. The V gene's germline CDR1 is SGHNT and CDR2 YENEEA. CDR3: CASSLGGGKYEQYF. CDR3 DNA: TGTGCCAGCAGCTTAGGAGGGGGAAAATACGAGCAGTACTTC.

V is TRBV7-2 and J is TRBJ2-5, with D unclear. CDR1 SGHTA and CDR2 FQGNSA come from the germline V gene. V lost 4 bases, J lost 5 bases, and 11 bases lay in between. The CDR3 is made up of 13 amino acids. CDR3 nucleotides: TGTGCCAGCAGCTCCCCACGTCTGGAGACCCAGTACTTC. Translated: CASSSPRLETQYF.

The chain combines TRBV5-6 with TRBJ2-7; no clear D gene. Deletions cut 2 bases from V and 0 bases from J, with 0 bases between. The CDR3 spans 11 residues. In germline, CDR1 is SGHDT, CDR2 YYEEEE. This chain's CDR3 is CASSFSYEQYF. CDR3 DNA: TGTGCCAGCAGCTTCTCCTACGAGCAGTACTTC.

The chain has TRBV7-6 and TRBJ2-1; 14 bases match TRBD2. V lost 0 bases, J lost 10 bases, and 5 bases stayed unmatched. The CDR3 has 16 residues. CDR1 and CDR2 (germline): SGHVS, FNYEAQ. The CDR3 bases are TGTGCCAGCAGCTTAGCTGGGACTAGCGGGAGTAGAGAGCAGTTCTTC. Translating it yields CASSLAGTSGSREQFF.